This TCR beta chain appears in the sequencing data of a study of long-term antiretroviral therapy in people with HIV. Whole-study findings and limits: Diversity remained lower than transplant donor controls, even though it increased after ART.

The junction had 4 bases not matched to a gene; V was cut back by 4 bases and J by 3 bases. This CDR3 has 15 residues. Germline-derived CDR1 and CDR2 are SGHDT and YYEEEE. Researchers report immunoSEQ v3.0 was run at survey level. Sequencing used immunoSEQ multiplex PCR; TCRdb keeps in-frame clones, though not all of them. Counted here are some 27,000 clones, 60% to 85% occurring once; the ten biggest clones make up over 8.5%. As concerns this clone: Its antigen is as yet unknown.

The sample here was unsorted PBMCs, taken 2.1 years after starting antiretroviral therapy. This clonotype was sampled from a man aged 25 to 45 with HIV. The chain employs TRBV5-6 and TRBJ2-7, with 13 bases matching TRBD2. This CDR3 is CASSLGLAGIYEQYF. CDR3 nucleotides: TGTGCCAGCAGCCTGGGACTAGCGGGAATCTACGAGCAGTACTTC.